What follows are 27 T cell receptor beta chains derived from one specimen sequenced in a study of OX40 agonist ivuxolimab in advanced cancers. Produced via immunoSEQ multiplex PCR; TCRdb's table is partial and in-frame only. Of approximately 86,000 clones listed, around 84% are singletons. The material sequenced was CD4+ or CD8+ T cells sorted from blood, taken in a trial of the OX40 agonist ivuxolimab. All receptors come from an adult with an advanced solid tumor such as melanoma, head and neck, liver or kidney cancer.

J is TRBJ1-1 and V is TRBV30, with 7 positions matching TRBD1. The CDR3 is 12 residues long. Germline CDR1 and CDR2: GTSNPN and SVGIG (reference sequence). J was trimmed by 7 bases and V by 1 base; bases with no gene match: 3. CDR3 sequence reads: CAWSGGQREAFF. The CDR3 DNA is TGTGCCTGGAGTGGGGGACAGCGTGAAGCTTTCTTT.

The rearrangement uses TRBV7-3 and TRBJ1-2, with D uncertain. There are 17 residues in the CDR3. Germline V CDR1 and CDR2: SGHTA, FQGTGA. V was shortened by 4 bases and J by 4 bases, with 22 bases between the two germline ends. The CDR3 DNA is TGTGCCAGCAGCTCAGGTCCGTTTTCCAAAGGGCTCTATGGCTACACCTTC. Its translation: CASSSGPFSKGLYGYTF.

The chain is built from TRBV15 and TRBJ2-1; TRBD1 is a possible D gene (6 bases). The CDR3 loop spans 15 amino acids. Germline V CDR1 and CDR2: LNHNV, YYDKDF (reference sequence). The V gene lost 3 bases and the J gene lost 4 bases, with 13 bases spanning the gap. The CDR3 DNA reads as TGTGCCACCAGCAGGCCCCAGGGGAATTACAATGAGCAGTTCTTC. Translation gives CATSRPQGNYNEQFF.

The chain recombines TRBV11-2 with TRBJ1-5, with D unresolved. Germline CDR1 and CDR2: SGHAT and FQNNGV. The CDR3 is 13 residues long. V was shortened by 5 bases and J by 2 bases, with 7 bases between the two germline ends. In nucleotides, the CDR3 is TGTGCCAGCAGCCTGCAGCGCAATCAGCCCCAGCATTTT. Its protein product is CASSLQRNQPQHF. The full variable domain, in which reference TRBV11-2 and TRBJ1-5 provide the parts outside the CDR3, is EAGVAQSPRYKIIEKRQSVAFWCNPISGHATLYWYQQILGQGPKLLIQFQNNGVVDDSQLPKDRFSAERLKGVDSTLKIQPAKLEDSAVYLCASSLQRNQPQHFGDGTRLSIL.

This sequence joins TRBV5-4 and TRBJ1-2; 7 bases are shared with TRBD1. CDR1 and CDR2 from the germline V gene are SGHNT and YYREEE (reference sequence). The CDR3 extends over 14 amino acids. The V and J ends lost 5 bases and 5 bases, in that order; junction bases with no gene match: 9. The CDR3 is CASSSGGPYYGYTF. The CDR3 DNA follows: TGTGCCAGCAGTTCAGGGGGACCCTATTATGGCTACACCTTC.

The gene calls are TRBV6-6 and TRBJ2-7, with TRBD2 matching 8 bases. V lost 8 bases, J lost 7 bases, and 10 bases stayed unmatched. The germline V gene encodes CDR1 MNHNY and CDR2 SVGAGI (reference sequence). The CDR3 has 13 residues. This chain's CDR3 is CASLAGGREEQYF. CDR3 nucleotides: TGTGCCAGCTTGGCGGGAGGTAGGGAGGAGCAGTACTTC.

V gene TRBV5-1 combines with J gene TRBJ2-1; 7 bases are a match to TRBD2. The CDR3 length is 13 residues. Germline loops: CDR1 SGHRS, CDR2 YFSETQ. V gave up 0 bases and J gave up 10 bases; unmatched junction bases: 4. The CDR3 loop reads CASSLGNSGEQFF. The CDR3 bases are TGCGCCAGCAGCTTGGGGAATAGCGGGGAGCAGTTCTTC.

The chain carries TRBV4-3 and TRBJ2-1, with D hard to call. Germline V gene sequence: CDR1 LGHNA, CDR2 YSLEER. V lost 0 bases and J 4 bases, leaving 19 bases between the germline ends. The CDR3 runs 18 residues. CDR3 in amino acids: CASSQDGLRVVGYNEQFF. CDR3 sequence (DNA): TGCGCCAGCAGCCAAGATGGGCTTAGGGTGGTAGGTTACAATGAGCAGTTCTTC.

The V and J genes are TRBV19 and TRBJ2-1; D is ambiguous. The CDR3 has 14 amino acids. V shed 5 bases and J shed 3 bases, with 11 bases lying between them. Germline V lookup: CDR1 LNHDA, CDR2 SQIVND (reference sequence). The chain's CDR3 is CASSPSIGYNEQFF. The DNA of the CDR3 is TGTGCCAGTAGTCCAAGCATAGGCTACAATGAGCAGTTCTTC. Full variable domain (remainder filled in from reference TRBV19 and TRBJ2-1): DGGITQSPKYLFRKEGQNVTLSCEQNLNHDAMYWYRQDPGQGLRLIYYSQIVNDFQKGDIAEGYSVSREKKESFPLTVTSAQKNPTAFYLCASSPSIGYNEQFFGPGTRLTVL.

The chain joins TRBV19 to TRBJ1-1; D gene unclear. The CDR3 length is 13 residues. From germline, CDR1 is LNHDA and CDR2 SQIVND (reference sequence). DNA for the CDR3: TGTGCAGCCAAAGGATCTATGAACACTGAAGCTTTCTTT. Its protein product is CAAKGSMNTEAFF.

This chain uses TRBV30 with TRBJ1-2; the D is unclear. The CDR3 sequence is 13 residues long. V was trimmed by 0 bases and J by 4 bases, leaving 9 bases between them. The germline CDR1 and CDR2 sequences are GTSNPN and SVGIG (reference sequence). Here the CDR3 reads CAWSVQDFYGYTF. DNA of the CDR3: TGTGCCTGGAGTGTTCAGGACTTCTATGGCTACACCTTC. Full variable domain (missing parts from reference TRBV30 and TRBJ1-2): SQTIHQWPATLVQPVGSPLSLECTVEGTSNPNLYWYRQAAGRGLQLLFYSVGIGQISSEVPQNLSASRPQDRQFILSSKKLLLSDSGFYLCAWSVQDFYGYTFGSGTRLTVV.

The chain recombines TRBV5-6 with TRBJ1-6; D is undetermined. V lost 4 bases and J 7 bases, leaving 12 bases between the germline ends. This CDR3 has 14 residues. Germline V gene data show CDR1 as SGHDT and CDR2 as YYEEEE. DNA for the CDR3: TGTGCCAGCAGCACTCGAGGCCTCAATTCACCCCTCCACTTT. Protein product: CASSTRGLNSPLHF.

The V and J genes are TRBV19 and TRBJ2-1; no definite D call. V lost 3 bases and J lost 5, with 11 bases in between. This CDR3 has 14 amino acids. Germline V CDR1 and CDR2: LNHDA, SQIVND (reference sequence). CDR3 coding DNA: TGTGCCAGTAGTATTCGAGCCGTCCACAATGAGCAGTTCTTC. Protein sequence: CASSIRAVHNEQFF.

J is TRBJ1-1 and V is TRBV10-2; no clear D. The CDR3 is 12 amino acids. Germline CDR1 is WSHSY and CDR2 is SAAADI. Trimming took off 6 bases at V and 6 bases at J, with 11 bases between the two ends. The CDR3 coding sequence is TGCGCCAGCAGGCAGGACTCTCCTGAAGCTTTCTTT. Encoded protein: CASRQDSPEAFF.

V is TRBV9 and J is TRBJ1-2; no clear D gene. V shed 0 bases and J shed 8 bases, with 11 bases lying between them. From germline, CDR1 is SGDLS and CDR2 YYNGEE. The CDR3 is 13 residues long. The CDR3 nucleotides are TGTGCCAGCAGCGTAGAGGATGGGGAGGGCTACACCTTC. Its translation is CASSVEDGEGYTF. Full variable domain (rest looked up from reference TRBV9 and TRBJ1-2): DSGVTQTPKHLITATGQRVTLRCSPRSGDLSVYWYQQSLDQGLQFLIQYYNGEERAKGNILERFSAQQFPDLHSELNLSSLELGDSALYFCASSVEDGEGYTFGSGTRLTVV.

In DNA, the CDR3 is TGTGCCAGCAGCCAGGACCTAGCGGGGGGGAACACAGATACGCAGTATTTT. Translated: CASSQDLAGGNTDTQYF. The chain has TRBV4-2 and TRBJ2-3, with 12 positions matching TRBD2. The CDR3 extends over 17 amino acids. Germline loops: CDR1 LGHNA, CDR2 YNFKEQ. Trimming removed 3 bases from V and 2 bases from J; junction bases left unmatched: 6.

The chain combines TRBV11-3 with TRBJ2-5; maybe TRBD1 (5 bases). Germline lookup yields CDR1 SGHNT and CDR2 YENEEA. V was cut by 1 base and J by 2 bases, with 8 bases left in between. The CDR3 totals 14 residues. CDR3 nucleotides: TGTGCCAGCAGCTTAGGGGGCATACAAGAGACCCAGTACTTC. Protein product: CASSLGGIQETQYF.

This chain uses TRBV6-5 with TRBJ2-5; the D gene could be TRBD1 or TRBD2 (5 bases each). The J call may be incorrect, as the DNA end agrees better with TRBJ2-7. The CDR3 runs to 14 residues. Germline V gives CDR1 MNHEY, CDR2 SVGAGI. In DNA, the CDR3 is TGTGCCAGCAGTTACGAGGGGACGGGGTACGAGCAGTACTTC. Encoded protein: CASSYEGTGYEQYF.

In DNA form, the CDR3 reads TGTGCCAGCAGCGTGAATAGCGGGGGCTATACGCAGTATTTT. This codes for CASSVNSGGYTQYF. This chain joins TRBV9 and TRBJ2-3; 9 bases are shared with TRBD2. The junction had 5 bases not matched to a gene; V was cut back by 2 bases and J by 7 bases. CDR1 SGDLS and CDR2 YYNGEE come from the germline V gene. CDR3 length: 14 residues.

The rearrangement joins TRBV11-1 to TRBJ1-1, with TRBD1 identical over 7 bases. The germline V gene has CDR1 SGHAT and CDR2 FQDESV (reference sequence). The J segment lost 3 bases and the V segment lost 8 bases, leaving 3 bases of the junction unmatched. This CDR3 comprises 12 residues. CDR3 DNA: TGTGCCAGCGGACAGGCGTACACTGAAGCTTTCTTT. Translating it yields CASGQAYTEAFF.

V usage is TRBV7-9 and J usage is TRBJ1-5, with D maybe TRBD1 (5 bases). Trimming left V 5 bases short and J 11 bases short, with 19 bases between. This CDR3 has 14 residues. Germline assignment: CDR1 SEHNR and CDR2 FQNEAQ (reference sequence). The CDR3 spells CASSRDGGHGSQHF. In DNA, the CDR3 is TGTGCCAGCAGCCGGGACGGTGGCCATGGGTCCCAGCATTTT.

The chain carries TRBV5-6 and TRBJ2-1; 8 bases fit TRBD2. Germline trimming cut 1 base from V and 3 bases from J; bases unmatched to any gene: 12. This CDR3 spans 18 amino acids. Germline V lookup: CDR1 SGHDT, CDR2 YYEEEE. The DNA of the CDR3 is TGTGCCAGCAGCTTGCGATCTAGCGGGTCGTTTGGCTACAATGAGCAGTTCTTC. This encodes CASSLRSSGSFGYNEQFF.

The CDR3 region has the DNA TGTGCCAGCAGTTTATCCGCAGTTACAACTAATGAAAAACTGTTTTTT. Translating it yields CASSLSAVTTNEKLFF. The rearrangement uses TRBV27 and TRBJ1-4; D is undetermined. The length of the CDR3 is 16 residues. Trimming removed 0 bases at V and 0 bases at J, with 8 bases between. Germline-derived CDR1 and CDR2 are MNHEY and SMNVEV (reference sequence).

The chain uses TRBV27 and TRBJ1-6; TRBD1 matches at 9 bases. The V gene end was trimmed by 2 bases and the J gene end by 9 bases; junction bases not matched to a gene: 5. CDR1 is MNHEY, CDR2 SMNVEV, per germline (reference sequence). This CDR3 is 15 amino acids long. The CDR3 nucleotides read TGTGCCAGCAGTTTAGGGACAGGGAGAGGTTCACCCCTCCACTTT. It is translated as CASSLGTGRGSPLHF.

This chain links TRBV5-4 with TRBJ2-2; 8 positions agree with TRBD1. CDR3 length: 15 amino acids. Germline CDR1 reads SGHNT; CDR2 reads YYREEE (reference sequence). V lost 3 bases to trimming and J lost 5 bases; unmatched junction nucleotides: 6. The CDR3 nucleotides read TGTGCCAGCAGCTCACACACAGGGGGGACCGGGGAGCTGTTTTTT. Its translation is CASSSHTGGTGELFF. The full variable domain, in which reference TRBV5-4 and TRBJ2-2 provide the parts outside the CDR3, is ETGVTQSPTHLIKTRGQQVTLRCSSQSGHNTVSWYQQALGQGPQFIFQYYREEENGRGNFPPRFSGLQFPNYSSELNVNALELDDSALYLCASSSHTGGTGELFFGEGSRLTVL.

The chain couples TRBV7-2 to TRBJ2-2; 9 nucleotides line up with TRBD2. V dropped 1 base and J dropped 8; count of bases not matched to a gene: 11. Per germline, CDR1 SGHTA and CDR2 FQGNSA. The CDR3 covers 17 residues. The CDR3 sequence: CASSLGLAGYLRGELFF. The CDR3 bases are TGTGCCAGCAGCTTAGGGCTAGCGGGGTATCTCAGGGGGGAGCTGTTTTTT.

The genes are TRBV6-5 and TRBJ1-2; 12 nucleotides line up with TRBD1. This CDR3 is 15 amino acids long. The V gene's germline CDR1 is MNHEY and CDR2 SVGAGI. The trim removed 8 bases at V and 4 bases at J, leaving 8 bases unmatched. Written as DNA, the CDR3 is TGTGCCAGCGCGGGACAGGGGGCGGGTAGCTATGGCTACACCTTC. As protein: CASAGQGAGSYGYTF.